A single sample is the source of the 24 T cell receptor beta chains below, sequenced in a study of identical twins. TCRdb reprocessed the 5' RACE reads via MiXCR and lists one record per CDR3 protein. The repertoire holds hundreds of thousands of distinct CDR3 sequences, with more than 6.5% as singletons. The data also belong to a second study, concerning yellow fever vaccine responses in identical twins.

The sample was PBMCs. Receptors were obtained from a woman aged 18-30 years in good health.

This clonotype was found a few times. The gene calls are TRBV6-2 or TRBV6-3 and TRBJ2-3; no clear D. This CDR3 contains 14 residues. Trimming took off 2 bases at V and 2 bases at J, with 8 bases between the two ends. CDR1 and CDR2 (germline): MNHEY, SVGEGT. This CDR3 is CASSYRRPTDTQYF. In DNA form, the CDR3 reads TGTGCCAGCAGTTACCGCAGACCCACAGATACGCAGTATTTT.

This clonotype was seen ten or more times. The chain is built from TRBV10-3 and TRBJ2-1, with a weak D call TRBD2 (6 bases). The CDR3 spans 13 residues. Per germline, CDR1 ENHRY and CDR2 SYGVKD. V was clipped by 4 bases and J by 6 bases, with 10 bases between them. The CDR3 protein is CAISVAVPNEQFF. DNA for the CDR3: TGTGCCATCAGTGTAGCGGTTCCCAATGAGCAGTTCTTC.

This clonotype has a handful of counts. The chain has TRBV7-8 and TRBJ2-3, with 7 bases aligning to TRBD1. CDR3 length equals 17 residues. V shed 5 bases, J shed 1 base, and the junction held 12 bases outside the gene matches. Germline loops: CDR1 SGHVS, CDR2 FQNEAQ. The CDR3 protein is CASSPSSVRGRTDTQYF. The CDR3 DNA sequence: TGTGCCAGCAGCCCCTCCTCGGTGAGGGGGCGCACAGATACGCAGTATTTT. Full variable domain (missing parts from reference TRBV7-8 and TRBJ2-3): GAGVSQSPRYKVAKRGQDVALRCDPISGHVSLFWYQQALGQGPEFLTYFQNEAQLDKSGLPSDRFFAERPEGSVSTLKIQRTQQEDSAVYLCASSPSSVRGRTDTQYFGPGTRLTVL.

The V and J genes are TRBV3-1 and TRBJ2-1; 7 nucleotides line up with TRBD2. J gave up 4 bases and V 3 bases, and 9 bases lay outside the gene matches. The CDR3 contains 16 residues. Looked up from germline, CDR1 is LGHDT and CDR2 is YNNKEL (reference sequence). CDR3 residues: CASSHAPWGGYNEQFF. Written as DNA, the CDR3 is TGTGCCAGCAGCCATGCCCCATGGGGGGGGTACAATGAGCAGTTCTTC.

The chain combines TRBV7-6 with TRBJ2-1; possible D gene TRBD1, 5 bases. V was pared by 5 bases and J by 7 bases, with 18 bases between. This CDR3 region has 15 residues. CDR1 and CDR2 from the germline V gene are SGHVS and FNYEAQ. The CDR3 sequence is CASSLLSVTDNEQFF. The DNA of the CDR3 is TGTGCCAGCAGCCTCCTTTCAGTGACAGATAATGAGCAGTTCTTC.

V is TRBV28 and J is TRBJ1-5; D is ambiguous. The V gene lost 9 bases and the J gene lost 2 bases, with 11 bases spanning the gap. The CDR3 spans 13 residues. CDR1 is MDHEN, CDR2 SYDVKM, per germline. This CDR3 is CASTDGGNQPQHF. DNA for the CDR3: TGTGCCAGTACCGACGGGGGCAATCAGCCCCAGCATTTT.

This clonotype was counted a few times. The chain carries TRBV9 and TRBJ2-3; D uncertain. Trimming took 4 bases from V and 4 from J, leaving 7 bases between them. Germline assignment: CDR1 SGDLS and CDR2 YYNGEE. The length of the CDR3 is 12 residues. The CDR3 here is CASSRYSDTQYF. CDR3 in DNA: TGTGCCAGCAGCAGGTACTCAGATACGCAGTATTTT. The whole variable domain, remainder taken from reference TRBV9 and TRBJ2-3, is DSGVTQTPKHLITATGQRVTLRCSPRSGDLSVYWYQQSLDQGLQFLIQYYNGEERAKGNILERFSAQQFPDLHSELNLSSLELGDSALYFCASSRYSDTQYFGPGTRLTVL.

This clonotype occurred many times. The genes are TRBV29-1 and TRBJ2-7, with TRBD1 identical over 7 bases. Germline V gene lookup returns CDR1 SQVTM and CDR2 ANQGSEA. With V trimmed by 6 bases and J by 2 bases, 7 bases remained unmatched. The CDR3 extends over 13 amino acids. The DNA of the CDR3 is TGCAGCGTAATACAGGGGCTTACCTACGAGCAGTACTTC. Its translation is CSVIQGLTYEQYF.

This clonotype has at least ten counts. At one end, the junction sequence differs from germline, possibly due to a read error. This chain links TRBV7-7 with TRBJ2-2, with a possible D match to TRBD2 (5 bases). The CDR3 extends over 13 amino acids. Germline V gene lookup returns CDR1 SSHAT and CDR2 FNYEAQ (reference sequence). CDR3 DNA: TGTGCTAGCAGCTTAGGACTGGTCGGGGAGCTGTTTTTT. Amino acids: CASSLGLVGELFF.

The CDR3 spells CASSLLSGPSTDTQYF. Written as DNA, the CDR3 is TGTGCCAGCAGCTTACTGTCCGGGCCTAGCACAGATACGCAGTATTTT. The V gene is TRBV7-6, the J gene TRBJ2-3; D is ambiguous. The ends were cut back, 2 bases at V and 0 bases at J, with 12 bases in the middle. This CDR3 is 16 amino acids long. The germline gives CDR1 SGHVS, CDR2 FNYEAQ.

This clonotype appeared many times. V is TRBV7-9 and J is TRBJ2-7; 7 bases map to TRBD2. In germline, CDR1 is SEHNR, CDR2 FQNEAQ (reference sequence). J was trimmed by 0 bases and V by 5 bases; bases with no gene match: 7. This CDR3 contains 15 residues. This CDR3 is CASSLKGGDSYEQYF. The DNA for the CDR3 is TGTGCCAGCAGCCTCAAGGGAGGGGACTCCTACGAGCAGTACTTC.

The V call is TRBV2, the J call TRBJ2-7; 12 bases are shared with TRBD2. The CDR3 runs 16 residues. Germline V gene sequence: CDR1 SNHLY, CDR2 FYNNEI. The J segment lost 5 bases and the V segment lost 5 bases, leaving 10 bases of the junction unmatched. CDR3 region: CASSHISSGGADEQYF. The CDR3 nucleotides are TGTGCCAGCAGTCACATATCTAGCGGGGGGGCTGACGAGCAGTACTTC.

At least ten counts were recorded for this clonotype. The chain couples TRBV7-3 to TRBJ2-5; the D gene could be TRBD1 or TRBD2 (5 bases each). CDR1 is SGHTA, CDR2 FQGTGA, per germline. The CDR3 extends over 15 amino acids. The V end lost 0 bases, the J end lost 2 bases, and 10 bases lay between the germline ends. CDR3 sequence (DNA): TGTGCCAGCAGCTTAACGGGACGGACACAAGAGACCCAGTACTTC. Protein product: CASSLTGRTQETQYF.

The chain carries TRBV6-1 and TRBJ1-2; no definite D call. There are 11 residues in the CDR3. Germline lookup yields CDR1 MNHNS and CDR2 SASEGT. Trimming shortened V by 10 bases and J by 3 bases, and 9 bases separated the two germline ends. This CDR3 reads CATRRDYGYTF. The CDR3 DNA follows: TGTGCCACCCGGAGGGACTATGGCTACACCTTC.

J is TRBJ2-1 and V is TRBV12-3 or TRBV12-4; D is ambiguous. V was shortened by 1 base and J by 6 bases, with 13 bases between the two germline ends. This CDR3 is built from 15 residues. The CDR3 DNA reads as TGTGCCAGCAGTTTAGTAGGGCTATACTCCAATGAGCAGTTCTTC. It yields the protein CASSLVGLYSNEQFF.

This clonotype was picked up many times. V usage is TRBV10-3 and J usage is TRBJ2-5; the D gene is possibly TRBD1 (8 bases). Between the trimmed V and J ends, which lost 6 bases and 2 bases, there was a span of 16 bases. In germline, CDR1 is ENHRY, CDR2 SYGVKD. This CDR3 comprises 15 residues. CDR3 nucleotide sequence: TGTGCCATCAGGTCACAGGGGGGGAGGCAAGAGACCCAGTACTTC. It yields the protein CAIRSQGGRQETQYF.

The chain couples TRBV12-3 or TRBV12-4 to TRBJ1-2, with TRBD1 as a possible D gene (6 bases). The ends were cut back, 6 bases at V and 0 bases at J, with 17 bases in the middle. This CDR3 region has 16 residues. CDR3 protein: CASRLGQPASNYGYTF. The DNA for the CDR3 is TGTGCCAGCAGGCTAGGACAGCCCGCTTCTAACTATGGCTACACCTTC.

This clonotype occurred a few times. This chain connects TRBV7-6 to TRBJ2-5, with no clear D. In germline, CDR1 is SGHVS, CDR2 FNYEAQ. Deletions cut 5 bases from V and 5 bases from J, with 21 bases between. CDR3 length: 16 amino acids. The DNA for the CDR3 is TGTGCCAGCAGCCTGAGTCGGGCGCCGTCCGGGGAGACCCAGTACTTC. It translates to CASSLSRAPSGETQYF.

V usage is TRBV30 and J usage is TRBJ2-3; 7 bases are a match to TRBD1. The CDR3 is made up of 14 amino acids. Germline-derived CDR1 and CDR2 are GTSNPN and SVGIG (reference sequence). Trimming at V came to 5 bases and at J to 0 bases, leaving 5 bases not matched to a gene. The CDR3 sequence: CAWGPTGSTDTQYF. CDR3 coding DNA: TGTGCCTGGGGTCCGACAGGGAGCACAGATACGCAGTATTTT. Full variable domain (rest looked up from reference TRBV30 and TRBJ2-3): SQTIHQWPATLVQPVGSPLSLECTVEGTSNPNLYWYRQAAGRGLQLLFYSVGIGQISSEVPQNLSASRPQDRQFILSSKKLLLSDSGFYLCAWGPTGSTDTQYFGPGTRLTVL.

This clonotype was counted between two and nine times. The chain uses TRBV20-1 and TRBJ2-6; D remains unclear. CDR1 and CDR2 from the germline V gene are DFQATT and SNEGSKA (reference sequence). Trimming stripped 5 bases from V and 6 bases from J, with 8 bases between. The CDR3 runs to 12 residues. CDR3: CSAAFMANVLTF. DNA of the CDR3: TGCAGTGCTGCTTTTATGGCCAACGTCCTGACTTTC.

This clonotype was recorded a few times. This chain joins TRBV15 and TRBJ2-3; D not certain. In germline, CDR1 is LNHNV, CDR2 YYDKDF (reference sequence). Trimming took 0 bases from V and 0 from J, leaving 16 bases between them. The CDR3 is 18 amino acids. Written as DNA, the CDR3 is TGTGCCACCAGCAGAGATGGACGGTTTGAACGGAGCACAGATACGCAGTATTTT. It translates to CATSRDGRFERSTDTQYF. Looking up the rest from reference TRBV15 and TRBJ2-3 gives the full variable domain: DAMVIQNPRYQVTQFGKPVTLSCSQTLNHNVMYWYQQKSSQAPKLLFHYYDKDFNNEADTPDNFQSRRPNTSFCFLDIRSPGLGDTAMYLCATSRDGRFERSTDTQYFGPGTRLTVL.

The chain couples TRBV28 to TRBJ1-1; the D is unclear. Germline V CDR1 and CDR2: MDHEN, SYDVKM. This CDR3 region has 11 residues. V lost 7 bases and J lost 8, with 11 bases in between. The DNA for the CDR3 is TGTGCCAGCACCGTGAGGAAGGAAGCTTTCTTT. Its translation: CASTVRKEAFF.

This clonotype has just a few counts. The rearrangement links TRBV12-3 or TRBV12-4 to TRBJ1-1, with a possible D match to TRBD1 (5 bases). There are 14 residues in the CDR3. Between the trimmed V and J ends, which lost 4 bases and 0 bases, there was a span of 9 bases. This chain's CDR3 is CASSSRQLNTEAFF. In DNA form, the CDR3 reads TGTGCCAGCAGTTCAAGACAGCTGAACACTGAAGCTTTCTTT.

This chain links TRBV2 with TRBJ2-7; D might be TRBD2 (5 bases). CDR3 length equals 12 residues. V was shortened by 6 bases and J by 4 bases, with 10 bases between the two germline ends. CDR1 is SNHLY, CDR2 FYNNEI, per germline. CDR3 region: CASRGSVYEQYF. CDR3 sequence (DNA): TGTGCCAGCAGAGGTAGCGTTTACGAGCAGTACTTC.